The present T cell receptor beta chain was sequenced within a study of T cells in Graves' hyperthyroidism and ophthalmopathy. Amplification of TCR beta CDR3 regions used RNA as the template. HTBI primers were employed in a first-round RT-PCR of the TCR CDR3. From the multiplex PCR reads, TCRdb called clonotypes with MiXCR, one entry per CDR3 protein. This table has 500,000 to 600,000 distinct CDR3 sequences, 46% appearing once. There are many counts of this clonotype. V was trimmed by 3 bases and J by 1 base, leaving 3 bases between them. CDR1 and CDR2 (germline): DFQATT, SNEGSKA (reference sequence). The CDR3 extends over 11 amino acids. Diagnostic assessment was based on clinical symptoms, serum thyroxine and TRAb, thyroid ultrasound and orbital computed tomography.

The source of this sequence is a woman between 18 and 29 years old with Graves' hyperthyroidism. The chain has TRBV20-1 and TRBJ1-1; D gene uncertain. Sequencing used peripheral blood or thyroid tissue (not recorded which). This chain's CDR3 is CSASTNTEAFF. As DNA, the CDR3 is TGCAGTGCTAGTACGAACACTGAAGCTTTCTTT.